The sequence of this TCR beta chain was determined in a study of immune evolution from preneoplasia to lung adenocarcinoma. Overall study results and limits: Clonality was highest in normal lung, lower in later-stage lesions apparently. Top clone frequencies peaked in normal lung, apparently declining through invasive adenocarcinoma.

Two lung cancer pathologists independently confirmed each histologic diagnosis. Losses at the gene ends were 0 bases for V and 2 bases for J; bases not matched to a gene: 4. This CDR3 spans 16 amino acids. Per the germline V gene, CDR1 is MNHEY and CDR2 is SVGAGI. Using immunoSEQ multiplex PCR, the repertoire was profiled, and TCRdb retains in-frame clones only, with some absent. The sample includes about 6,300 clones, approximately 75% seen only once; the top ten take around 9.8%. On this clone itself: What it binds is not known.

The sample taken for sequencing was FFPE adjacent normal lung tissue. The chain is built from TRBV6-5 and TRBJ2-3, with TRBD1 matching over 8 bases. The clonotype was recovered from a donor of 70 years or more with lung adenocarcinoma. The CDR3 sequence is CASSYSRQGPTDTQYF. The CDR3 DNA sequence: TGTGCCAGCAGTTACTCCAGACAGGGGCCCACAGATACGCAGTATTTT.